These T cell receptor beta chains were read from a single sample in a study of response to subunit inactivated influenza vaccine. From the RT-PCR reads, TCRdb called clonotypes with MiXCR, one entry per CDR3 protein. Of hundreds of thousands of distinct CDR3 sequences in the sample, more than 15% were seen once. Sample: PBMCs from blood, taken roughly 13 days after vaccination. The source is a man between 50 and 59 years old who received an inactivated influenza vaccine. Each CDR3 is given with its conserved first and last residue. A D gene is named only where the DNA matches it firmly. Clone size appears in some rows only: once, few, many, or a class for an expanded clone.

v_call	j_call	clone_size	d_call	cdr3_aa	cdr3_nt
TRBV29-1	TRBJ1-5	.	.	CSVAGSGRGDQSPQHF	TGCAGCGTTGCAGGGTCTGGAAGAGGGGACCAAAGTCCCCAGCATTTT
TRBV2	TRBJ2-3	.	TRBD1	CASSDPQGGDTQYF	TGTGCCAGCAGTGACCCACAGGGGGGAGATACGCAGTATTTT
TRBV6-5	TRBJ2-7	few	.	CASSYQGYVREQYF	TGTGCCAGCAGTTACCAGGGATACGTACGCGAGCAGTACTTC
TRBV20-1	TRBJ2-7	few	TRBD1	CSARDRTNPRAYF	TGCAGTGCCCGGGACAGGACCAACCCTAGGGCGTACTTC
TRBV20-1	TRBJ2-7	.	TRBD2	CSASTLSGYYEQYF	TGCAGTGCCTCAACTCTTAGCGGGTACTACGAGCAGTACTTC
TRBV14	TRBJ2-5	few	.	CASSREGTARETQYF	TGTGCCAGCAGCCGCGAAGGGACCGCGCGGGAGACCCAGTACTTC
TRBV6-2/TRBV6-3	TRBJ2-7	few	.	CASSDRLVNGYEQYF	TGTGCCAGCAGCGATCGACTAGTTAATGGCTACGAGCAGTACTTC
TRBV7-3	TRBJ2-1	many	.	CASSLLVGPNEQFF	TGTGCCAGCAGCTTACTCGTGGGCCCGAATGAGCAGTTCTTC
TRBV4-2	TRBJ1-1	few	TRBD1	CASSQERRDRGQAFF	TGTGCCAGCAGCCAAGAGCGGAGAGACAGGGGGCAAGCTTTCTTT
TRBV28	TRBJ2-3	few	.	CASSLPHTDTQYF	TGTGCCAGCAGTTTACCCCACACAGATACGCAGTATTTT
TRBV29-1	TRBJ2-7	many	.	CSVVNYEQYF	TGCAGCGTTGTAAACTACGAGCAGTACTTC
TRBV3-1	TRBJ2-5	.	TRBD2	CASSLRLAGEVVTQYF	TGTGCCAGCAGCCTTCGACTAGCGGGAGAAGTTGTGACCCAGTACTTC